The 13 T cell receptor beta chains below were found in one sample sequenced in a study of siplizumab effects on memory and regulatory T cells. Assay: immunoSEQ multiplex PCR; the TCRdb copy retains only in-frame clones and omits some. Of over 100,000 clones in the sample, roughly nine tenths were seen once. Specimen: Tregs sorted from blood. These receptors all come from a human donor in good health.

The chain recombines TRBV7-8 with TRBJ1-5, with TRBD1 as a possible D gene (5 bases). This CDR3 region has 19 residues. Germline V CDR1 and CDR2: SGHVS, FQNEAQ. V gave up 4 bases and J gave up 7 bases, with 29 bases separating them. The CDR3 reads CASSWSPPGLTGGWQPQHF. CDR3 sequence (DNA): TGTGCCAGCAGCTGGTCACCTCCGGGACTCACTGGGGGGTGGCAGCCCCAGCATTTT.

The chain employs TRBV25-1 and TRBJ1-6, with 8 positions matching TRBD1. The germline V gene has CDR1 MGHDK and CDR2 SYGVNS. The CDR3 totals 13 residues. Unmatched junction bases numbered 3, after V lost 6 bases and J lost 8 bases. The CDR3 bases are TGTGCCAGCAGGGACAGGGAGGATTCACCCCTCCACTTT. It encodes CASRDREDSPLHF.

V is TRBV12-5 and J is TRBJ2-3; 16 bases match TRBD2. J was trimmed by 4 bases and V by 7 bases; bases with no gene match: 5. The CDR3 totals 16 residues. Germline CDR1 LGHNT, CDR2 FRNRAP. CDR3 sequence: CASAWGLAGGADTQYF. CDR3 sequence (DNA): TGTGCTAGTGCCTGGGGACTAGCGGGAGGGGCAGATACGCAGTATTTT. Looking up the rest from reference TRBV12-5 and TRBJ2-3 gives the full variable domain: DARVTQTPRHKVTEMGQEVTMRCQPILGHNTVFWYRQTMMQGLELLAYFRNRAPLDDSGMPKDRFSAEMPDATLATLKIQPSEPRDSAVYFCASAWGLAGGADTQYFGPGTRLTVL.

The CDR3 bases are TGTGCCAGCAGCGGATATCGGGCTGTCACTGAAGCTTTCTTT. Protein product: CASSGYRAVTEAFF. The chain recombines TRBV5-6 with TRBJ1-1; unclear D gene. Germline loops: CDR1 SGHDT, CDR2 YYEEEE. CDR3 size: 14 residues. Trimming left V 4 bases short and J 4 bases short, with 14 bases between.

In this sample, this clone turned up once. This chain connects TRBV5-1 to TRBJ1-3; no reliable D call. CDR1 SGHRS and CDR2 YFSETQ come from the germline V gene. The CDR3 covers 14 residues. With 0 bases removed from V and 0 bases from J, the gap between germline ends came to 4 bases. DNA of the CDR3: TGCGCCAGCAGCTTGGGGGACTCTGGAAACACCATATATTTT. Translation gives CASSLGDSGNTIYF.

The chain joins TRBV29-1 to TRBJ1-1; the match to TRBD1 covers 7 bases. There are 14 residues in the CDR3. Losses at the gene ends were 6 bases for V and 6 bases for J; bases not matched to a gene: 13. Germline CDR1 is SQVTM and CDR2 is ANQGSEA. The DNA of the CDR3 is TGCAGCGTGGAAAAAGCGAGACAGGGCGCTGAAGCTTTCTTT. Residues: CSVEKARQGAEAFF.

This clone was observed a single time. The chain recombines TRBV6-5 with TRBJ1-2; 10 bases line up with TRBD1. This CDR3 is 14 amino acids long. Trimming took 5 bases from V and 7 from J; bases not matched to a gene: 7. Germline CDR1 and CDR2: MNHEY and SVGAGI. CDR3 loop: CASSPGQGSSGYTF. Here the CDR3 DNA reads TGTGCCAGCAGTCCGGGACAGGGGTCTTCTGGCTACACCTTC.

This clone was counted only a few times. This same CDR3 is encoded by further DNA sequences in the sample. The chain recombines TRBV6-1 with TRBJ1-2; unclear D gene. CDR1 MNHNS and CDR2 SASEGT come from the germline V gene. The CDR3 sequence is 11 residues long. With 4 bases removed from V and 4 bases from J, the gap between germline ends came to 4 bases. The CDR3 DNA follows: TGTGCCAGCAGTGCCGGCTATGGCTACACCTTC. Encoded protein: CASSAGYGYTF.

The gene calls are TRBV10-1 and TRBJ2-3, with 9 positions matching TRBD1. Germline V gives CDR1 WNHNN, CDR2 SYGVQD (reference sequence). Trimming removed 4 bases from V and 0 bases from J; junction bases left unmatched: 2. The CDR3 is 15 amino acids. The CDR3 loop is CASSAGTGSTDTQYF. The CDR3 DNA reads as TGCGCCAGCAGTGCCGGGACAGGGAGCACAGATACGCAGTATTTT.

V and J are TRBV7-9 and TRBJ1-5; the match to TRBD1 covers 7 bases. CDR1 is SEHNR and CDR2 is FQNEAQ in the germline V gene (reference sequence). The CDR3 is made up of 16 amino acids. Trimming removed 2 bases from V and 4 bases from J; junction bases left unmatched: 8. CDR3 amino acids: CASSLYTGVRNQPQHF. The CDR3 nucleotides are TGTGCCAGCAGCTTATATACAGGGGTAAGGAATCAGCCCCAGCATTTT.

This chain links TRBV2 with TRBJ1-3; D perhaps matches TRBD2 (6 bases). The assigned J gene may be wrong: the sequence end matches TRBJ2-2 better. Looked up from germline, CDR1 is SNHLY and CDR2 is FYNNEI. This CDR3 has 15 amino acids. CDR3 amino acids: CASSIGLEGTGELFF. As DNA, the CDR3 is TGTGCCAGCAGCATCGGACTGGAGGGCACCGGGGAGCTGTTTTTT.

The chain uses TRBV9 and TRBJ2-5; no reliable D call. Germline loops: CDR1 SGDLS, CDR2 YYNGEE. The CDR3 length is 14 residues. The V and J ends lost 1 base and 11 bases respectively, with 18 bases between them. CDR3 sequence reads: CASSVSGYELKQYF. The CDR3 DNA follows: TGTGCCAGCAGCGTAAGTGGATACGAGCTGAAGCAGTACTTC.

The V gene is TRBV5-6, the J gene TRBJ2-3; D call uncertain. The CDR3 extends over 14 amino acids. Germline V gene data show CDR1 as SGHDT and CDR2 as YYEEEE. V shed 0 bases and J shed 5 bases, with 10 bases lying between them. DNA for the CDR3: TGTGCCAGCAGCTTGGCCCAGGCTGGAGATACGCAGTATTTT. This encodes CASSLAQAGDTQYF.